The 9 T cell receptor beta chains below all came from one sample that was sequenced in a study of tumor and adjacent non-tumor tissue in lung cancer. This sample's RNA came from whole unsorted tissue. A modified ARM-PCR protocol with three rounds of nested PCR amplified TCRbeta. TCRdb called the multiplex PCR reads again in MiXCR, with one record for every CDR3 protein. The data contain over 60,000 distinct CDR3 sequences, around 85% of them singletons. The sample comprised lung tumor tissue. These receptors were taken from a woman in her 50s with non-small cell lung cancer.

The rearrangement links TRBV20-1 to TRBJ2-1; weak D call: TRBD2 (7 bases). Trimming cost V 0 bases and J 4 bases, with 25 bases left between them. The CDR3 has 19 amino acids. The germline CDR1 and CDR2 sequences are DFQATT and SNEGSKA (reference sequence). This CDR3 is CSARDTDVGGLADYNEQFF. CDR3 coding DNA: TGCAGTGCTAGAGATACCGACGTAGGGGGGCTAGCGGATTACAATGAGCAGTTCTTC.

As to this clonotype: The junction differs from germline at one of its ends, possibly a read error. J is TRBJ1-1 and V is TRBV20-1, with 8 bases that match TRBD1. Looked up from germline, CDR1 is DFQATT and CDR2 is SNEGSKA (reference sequence). The CDR3 has 14 amino acids. CDR3: CNARVRDRGLEAFF. The CDR3 nucleotides read TGCAATGCTAGAGTACGAGACAGGGGCCTTGAAGCTTTCTTT.

Details on this clonotype: As the CDR3 is not closed by the conserved phenylalanine or tryptophan, this likely results from a read error. The J gene is TRBJ1-4, the V gene TRBV10-3, with 8 bases identical to TRBD1. The germline CDR1 and CDR2 sequences are ENHRY and SYGVKD. The CDR3 has 15 residues. The CDR3: CDISEHTGGGEKLFS. CDR3 nucleotides: TGTGACATCAGTGAGCACACAGGGGGAGGGGAAAAACTGTTTTCT.

Comments on this clonotype: A read error may account for a junction end that differs from germline. The J gene is TRBJ2-7, the V gene TRBV5-1; TRBD2 aligns across 12 bases. This CDR3 is 16 amino acids long. Germline V lookup: CDR1 SGHRS, CDR2 YFSETQ. The CDR3 spells CASSQTSGSSSYKQYF. The CDR3 nucleotides are TGCGCCAGCAGCCAGACTAGCGGGAGTTCTAGCTACAAGCAGTACTTC.

In regard to this clonotype: A much larger clone differs from this one at a single base, so this may be a read error. J is TRBJ2-5 and V is TRBV7-2, with D possibly matching TRBD2 (6 bases). V lost 3 bases and J lost 5, with 13 bases in between. Germline loops: CDR1 SGHTA, CDR2 FQGNSA. This CDR3 spans 14 amino acids. This CDR3 reads CASSFLGGRETQYF. Written as DNA, the CDR3 is TGTGCCAGCAGCTTCCTGGGGGGACGCGAGACCCAGTACTTC.

About this clonotype itself: Mismatch with germline at one junction end may stem from a read error. This chain joins TRBV29-1 and TRBJ2-1; no reliable D call. This CDR3 contains 13 residues. Per the germline V gene, CDR1 is SQVTM and CDR2 is ANQGSEA. The CDR3 coding sequence is TGCAGCATTGTAGGGATAACCTACAATGAGCAATTCTTC. This gives the protein CSIVGITYNEQFF.

The CDR3 is CSARAASGRQGGQFF. The CDR3 region has the DNA TGCAGTGCTAGAGCCGCTAGCGGGAGACAGGGTGGGCAGTTCTTC. V and J are TRBV20-1 and TRBJ2-1; TRBD2 aligns across 10 bases. The length of the CDR3 is 15 residues. V trimming: 1 base; J trimming: 12 bases; junction bases outside the gene matches: 12. Germline values: CDR1 DFQATT, CDR2 SNEGSKA (reference sequence).

About this clonotype itself: An end of the junction does not agree with germline; a read error may underlie this. The V and J genes are TRBV20-1 and TRBJ2-1, with no clear D. CDR1 is DFQATT, CDR2 SNEGSKA, per germline (reference sequence). This CDR3 region has 16 residues. The CDR3: CSAPSGRSGSYKEQFF. The CDR3 DNA reads as TGCAGTGCTCCCAGTGGGCGGTCGGGCTCCTACAAAGAGCAGTTCTTC.

About this clonotype: This CDR3 is missing its conserved last phenylalanine or tryptophan, likely due to a read error. It is unclear where the CDR3 begins or ends on the DNA, so no DNA is shown, and the CDR3 is as TCRdb lists it. The chain employs TRBV20-1 and TRBJ2-5. The CDR3 numbers 14 amino acids, ends counted. From germline, CDR1 is DFQATT and CDR2 SNEGSKA (reference sequence). This CDR3 reads CSAPNINFQETQYC.